The 16 T cell receptor beta chains given below trace back to one sample, sequenced in a study of response to subunit inactivated influenza vaccine. TCRdb reprocessed the RT-PCR reads via MiXCR and lists one record per CDR3 protein. The data hold roughly 540,000 distinct CDR3 sequences, with approximately 22% observed a single time. These sequences were also reported in another study, on T cells expressing NK-cell markers. As that study records: 5'RACE template switching with UMIs produced the TCR beta cDNA.

The sample here was CD4+ T cells sorted from PBMCs, taken 11 to 12 days after vaccination. Every receptor here comes from a man aged 45-65 years who received an inactivated influenza vaccine.

In its sample, this clonotype was seen a few times. V is TRBV4-2 and J is TRBJ2-5; 10 bases are a match to TRBD2. The J segment lost 4 bases and the V segment lost 4 bases, leaving 9 bases of the junction unmatched. The CDR3 sequence is 16 residues long. Germline loops: CDR1 LGHNA, CDR2 YNFKEQ. The CDR3 DNA reads TGTGCCAGCAGCCGTATAAGCGGGGGGGCGGGAGAGACCCAGTACTTC. Protein sequence: CASSRISGGAGETQYF.

The chain combines TRBV5-1 with TRBJ2-3; D is perhaps TRBD2 (6 bases). The CDR3 is made up of 17 amino acids. Germline V lookup: CDR1 SGHRS, CDR2 YFSETQ. The V gene lost 0 bases and the J gene lost 3 bases, with 17 bases spanning the gap. The DNA for the CDR3 is TGCGCCAGCAGCTTGGTATCACAGTCCCGGGGGACAGATACGCAGTATTTT. It encodes CASSLVSQSRGTDTQYF.

On this clonotype itself: One junction end disagrees with the germline gene, perhaps due to a read error. The V call is TRBV4-3, the J call TRBJ2-7, with D possibly TRBD2 on 6 matching bases. This CDR3 is built from 13 residues. CDR1 is LGHNA and CDR2 is YSLEER in the germline V gene. The CDR3 region has the DNA TGCGCCAGCAGCCAAGATTTCGGGACTGCACCAGTATTC. The encoded protein is CASSQDFGTAPVF.

The chain is built from TRBV12-3 or TRBV12-4 and TRBJ2-5; D is perhaps TRBD1 (6 bases). The CDR3 runs to 15 residues. V was pared by 4 bases and J by 5 bases, with 17 bases between. CDR3 sequence: CASSSLRGSEETQYF. The DNA for the CDR3 is TGTGCCAGCAGTTCCCTGAGGGGGTCGGAGGAGACCCAGTACTTC.

This clonotype was recorded a few times. This chain uses TRBV13 with TRBJ2-5; 7 bases match TRBD1. This CDR3 is 15 amino acids long. Germline V CDR1 and CDR2: PRHDT, FYEKMQ (reference sequence). Losses at the gene ends were 1 base for V and 1 base for J; bases not matched to a gene: 3. The CDR3 sequence is CASSLAAGGQETQYF. The CDR3 region has the DNA TGTGCCAGCAGCTTAGCAGCAGGGGGCCAAGAGACCCAGTACTTC.

The sample holds a few counts of this clonotype. The gene calls are TRBV6-1 and TRBJ1-2, with a weak D call TRBD1 (6 bases). Trimming removed 1 base from V and 4 bases from J, with 10 bases in between. Germline V gives CDR1 MNHNS, CDR2 SASEGT. The CDR3 runs to 14 residues. CDR3 region: CASSEGTGSYGYTF. The CDR3 coding sequence is TGTGCCAGCAGTGAAGGTACAGGGAGCTATGGCTACACCTTC.

The chain combines TRBV29-1 with TRBJ2-1, with 7 positions matching TRBD1. Trimming at V came to 7 bases and at J to 4 bases, leaving 7 bases not matched to a gene. CDR3 size: 13 residues. The germline CDR1 and CDR2 sequences are SQVTM and ANQGSEA. This CDR3 reads CSAGTARYNEQFF. CDR3 DNA sequence: TGCAGCGCCGGGACAGCGAGATACAATGAGCAGTTCTTC.

V is TRBV7-8 and J is TRBJ1-5, with a possible D match to TRBD1 (6 bases). Germline assignment: CDR1 SGHVS and CDR2 FQNEAQ. Trimming cost V 0 bases and J 1 base, with 7 bases left between them. This CDR3 is 15 amino acids long. The CDR3: CASSLAGQSNQPQHF. As DNA, the CDR3 is TGTGCCAGCAGCTTAGCAGGACAGAGCAATCAGCCCCAGCATTTT.

This clonotype showed up just a few times. The DNA of the CDR3 is TGTGCCAGCAGCTTAGAGCCCAGGGATAATTCACCCCTCCACTTT. The encoded protein is CASSLEPRDNSPLHF. This chain links TRBV7-9 with TRBJ1-6; the D gene is possibly TRBD1 (5 bases). Trimming left V 1 base short and J 5 bases short, with 9 bases between. The V gene's germline CDR1 is SEHNR and CDR2 FQNEAQ (reference sequence). The CDR3 runs 15 residues.

This clonotype was detected a few times. The gene calls are TRBV20-1 and TRBJ2-7; D is possibly TRBD1 (5 bases). CDR1 is DFQATT, CDR2 SNEGSKA, per germline (reference sequence). Deletions cut 2 bases from V and 5 bases from J, with 13 bases between. There are 13 residues in the CDR3. The CDR3 loop reads CSARQAGWDEQYF. Here the CDR3 DNA reads TGCAGTGCTAGACAGGCAGGGTGGGACGAGCAGTACTTC.

Regarding this clonotype: With a much larger clone just one base away, this may be a read error. V and J are TRBV12-3 or TRBV12-4 and TRBJ2-3; 10 bases match TRBD2. The CDR3 has 15 residues. In DNA, the CDR3 is TGTACCAGCAGTCCTTCTAGCGGGGGAAGGGATACGCAGTATTTT. Amino acids: CTSSPSSGGRDTQYF.

This CDR3 is CASSLDGAFGRQYF. CDR3 DNA: TGTGCCAGCAGCTTAGATGGGGCCTTCGGGAGGCAGTATTTT. The chain employs TRBV7-9 and TRBJ2-3; the D gene is possibly TRBD2 (6 bases). Per germline, CDR1 SEHNR and CDR2 FQNEAQ (reference sequence). The CDR3 covers 14 residues. The germline V and J ends were trimmed by 1 base and 11 bases, with 16 bases remaining between them.

This clonotype was seen more than once but under ten times. V gene TRBV20-1 combines with J gene TRBJ2-7; 8 bases are shared with TRBD2. V dropped 6 bases and J dropped 0; count of bases not matched to a gene: 7. This CDR3 spans 14 amino acids. Looked up from germline, CDR1 is DFQATT and CDR2 is SNEGSKA (reference sequence). The CDR3 here is CSATIAGSSYEQYF. The CDR3 DNA sequence: TGCAGTGCAACCATAGCGGGGAGCTCCTACGAGCAGTACTTC.

The rearrangement uses TRBV6-2 or TRBV6-3 and TRBJ2-5, with 9 bases lining up with TRBD2. Germline CDR1 reads MNHEY; CDR2 reads SVGEGT. V gave up 7 bases and J gave up 4 bases; unmatched junction bases: 10. This CDR3 has 15 amino acids. CDR3: CASKASGGQRETQYF. As DNA, the CDR3 is TGTGCCAGCAAGGCCAGCGGGGGGCAACGAGAGACCCAGTACTTC.

The rearrangement links TRBV12-3 or TRBV12-4 to TRBJ2-1; D is unresolved. CDR3 length: 13 amino acids. V was cut by 8 bases and J by 8 bases, with 16 bases left in between. CDR3 amino acids: CASGFFRMDEQFF. The CDR3, as DNA: TGTGCCAGCGGCTTCTTCCGGATGGATGAGCAGTTCTTC.

A note on this clonotype: A read error is possible here, since a much larger clone lies one base away. This chain connects TRBV4-2 to TRBJ2-5; 8 bases map to TRBD1. CDR1 and CDR2 from the germline V gene are LGHNA and YNFKEQ. This CDR3 comprises 14 residues. The CDR3 loop is CPSSSPGQGETQYF. As DNA, the CDR3 is TGTCCCAGCAGTTCTCCCGGACAGGGAGAGACCCAGTACTTC.